This passage covers 29 T cell receptor beta chains from one sample sequenced in a study of T cells expressing NK-cell markers. TCRdb reprocessed the 5' RACE reads; each CDR3 protein has one entry and no DNA is given. Its table lists a few hundred thousand distinct CDR3 sequences. Sequenced sample: blood T cells: a sorted CD56 or NKG2C T cell subset, CD4+ or CD8+ T cells, or bulk PBMC T cells (not recorded which). These receptors were collected from a man younger than 35 in good health.

The V gene is TRBV7-2, the J gene TRBJ2-1; TCRdb calls TRBD2, which cannot be checked without DNA. The CDR3 runs to 11 residues. Germline CDR1 is SGHTA and CDR2 is FQGNSA. The CDR3 sequence is CASSLAGGPFF.

This chain uses TRBV10-2 with TRBJ2-5; TCRdb calls TRBD1, which cannot be checked without DNA. Germline assignment: CDR1 WSHSY and CDR2 SAAADI. The CDR3 is 14 amino acids. CDR3 amino acids: CASKRDKGEETQYF.

This chain links TRBV20-1 with TRBJ2-3. CDR3 length equals 13 residues. The V gene's germline CDR1 is DFQATT and CDR2 SNEGSKA (reference sequence). Here the CDR3 reads CSAREGFSDTQYF.

The chain is built from TRBV25-1 and TRBJ2-1. The germline CDR1 and CDR2 sequences are MGHDK and SYGVNS. The CDR3 length is 15 residues. CDR3 region: CASSRLGSSYNEQFF. The variable domain in full, with the rest retrieved from reference TRBV25-1 and TRBJ2-1, is EADIYQTPRYLVIGTGKKITLECSQTMGHDKMYWYQQDPGMELHLIHYSYGVNSTEKGDLSSESTVSRIRTEHFPLTLESARPSHTSQYLCASSRLGSSYNEQFFGPGTRLTVL.

The chain couples TRBV15 to TRBJ2-5. The CDR3 length is 12 residues. CDR1 and CDR2 (germline): LNHNV, YYDKDF (reference sequence). The CDR3 loop is CATSRDWSAQNF.

The rearrangement joins TRBV4-1 to TRBJ2-1; TCRdb's assignment of TRBD1 cannot be checked, as there is no DNA. The CDR3 length is 17 residues. CDR1 is MGHRA and CDR2 is YSYEKL in the germline V gene. CDR3 region: CASSQDWDTSSYNEQFF.

The chain recombines TRBV30 with TRBJ2-5; TCRdb returns TRBD2, unconfirmable since there is no DNA. The CDR3 extends over 14 amino acids. From germline, CDR1 is GTSNPN and CDR2 SVGIG (reference sequence). The CDR3 protein is CAWFQAGGQETQYF.

The chain employs TRBV5-6 and TRBJ2-1; the TCRdb call, TRBD1, lacks DNA for checking. This CDR3 contains 16 residues. Germline-derived CDR1 and CDR2 are SGHDT and YYEEEE. This CDR3 is CASRRNRGLSYNEQFF.

The chain carries TRBV7-9 and TRBJ2-1; the TRBD2 assignment by TCRdb is unverifiable without DNA. This CDR3 is built from 15 residues. Germline CDR1 and CDR2: SEHNR and FQNEAQ (reference sequence). CDR3 loop: CASSFRVGWIIRQFF.

V usage is TRBV30 and J usage is TRBJ2-1; there is no DNA to check the TCRdb D call of TRBD2. CDR1 GTSNPN and CDR2 SVGIG come from the germline V gene (reference sequence). This CDR3 region has 15 residues. The CDR3 reads CAWSVVRTKGNEQFF.

The genes are TRBV11-2 and TRBJ2-1. CDR1 is SGHAT and CDR2 is FQNNGV in the germline V gene. The CDR3 has 14 residues. The CDR3: CASSLAGINNEQFF.

The rearrangement joins TRBV29-1 to TRBJ1-4. The CDR3 loop spans 11 amino acids. Germline V gene data show CDR1 as SQVTM and CDR2 as ANQGSEA. The CDR3: CSAPPVSRLFF.

This sequence joins TRBV12-3 or TRBV12-4 and TRBJ2-1; TCRdb returns TRBD2, unconfirmable since there is no DNA. The CDR3 consists of 15 residues. The CDR3 loop reads CASSLLLAGGNEQFF.

V and J are TRBV20-1 and TRBJ2-5; TCRdb's D gene call, TRBD1, goes unchecked for lack of DNA. The CDR3 covers 13 residues. Germline values: CDR1 DFQATT, CDR2 SNEGSKA (reference sequence). This chain's CDR3 is CSASTDRAKTQYF.

The V and J genes are TRBV15 and TRBJ2-7; TCRdb picks TRBD1, but there is no DNA to check that call. Germline CDR1 and CDR2: LNHNV and YYDKDF (reference sequence). CDR3 length: 16 residues. Here the CDR3 reads CATSRGDGERSDEQYF.

This sequence joins TRBV25-1 and TRBJ2-5; no DNA is available, so the TRBD2 call from TCRdb remains unchecked. Looked up from germline, CDR1 is MGHDK and CDR2 is SYGVNS. The CDR3 has 15 residues. CDR3 residues: CASSEWRGGEETQYF.

The genes are TRBV23-1 and TRBJ1-4. TRBV23-1 is flagged as an ORF with uncertain function. CDR3 length equals 15 residues. CDR3 loop: CASSQSPSAAVKLFF.

The chain has TRBV20-1 and TRBJ1-3. Germline V lookup: CDR1 DFQATT, CDR2 SNEGSKA (reference sequence). The CDR3 consists of 14 residues. This chain's CDR3 is CSARIGSSGNTIYF.

The chain employs TRBV14 and TRBJ1-1. CDR1 is SGHDN, CDR2 FVKESK, per germline. The CDR3 runs to 14 residues. The chain's CDR3 is CASSQVRGNTEAFF.

V is TRBV24-1 and J is TRBJ1-2; TCRdb returns TRBD1, unconfirmable since there is no DNA. Germline V gene lookup returns CDR1 KGHDR and CDR2 SFDVKD. This CDR3 is 15 amino acids long. The CDR3 spells CATSDAGTGGYGYTF.

The genes are TRBV24-1 and TRBJ2-3; TCRdb calls TRBD2, which cannot be checked without DNA. Per germline, CDR1 KGHDR and CDR2 SFDVKD. This CDR3 spans 16 amino acids. Here the CDR3 reads CATSANGPEGRDTQYF.

CDR3: CASGGTGNQPQHF. J is TRBJ1-5 and V is TRBV2. The CDR3 spans 13 residues. Germline V lookup: CDR1 SNHLY, CDR2 FYNNEI.

The chain has TRBV10-3 and TRBJ2-1. Germline V gives CDR1 ENHRY, CDR2 SYGVKD. The CDR3 has 16 residues. CDR3 sequence: CAISDLWRTAYNEQFF.

The chain employs TRBV6-1 and TRBJ2-3; the TRBD2 assignment by TCRdb is unverifiable without DNA. This CDR3 spans 17 amino acids. CDR1 and CDR2 (germline): MNHNS, SASEGT. The CDR3 region is CASRGLAGGIHTDTQYF.

V is TRBV9 and J is TRBJ2-5; TCRdb proposes TRBD2, but this gene call is untestable without DNA. Germline lookup yields CDR1 SGDLS and CDR2 YYNGEE. The CDR3 covers 14 residues. CDR3 residues: CASSPGLVGETQYF.

The rearrangement links TRBV12-3 or TRBV12-4 to TRBJ2-1. This CDR3 is built from 13 residues. CDR3: CASSLEADNEQFF.

J is TRBJ2-3 and V is TRBV24-1; absent DNA, TCRdb's TRBD1 call cannot be checked. The CDR3 has 13 amino acids. Germline-derived CDR1 and CDR2 are KGHDR and SFDVKD. CDR3: CATSDFVLGTQYF.

V usage is TRBV6-5 and J usage is TRBJ2-1; TCRdb's D gene call, TRBD1, goes unchecked for lack of DNA. The CDR3 is made up of 17 amino acids. CDR1 is MNHEY, CDR2 SVGAGI, per germline. This CDR3 reads CASSYQFGAPSYNEQFF.

This sequence joins TRBV27 and TRBJ2-4; with no DNA, the TCRdb D assignment of TRBD2 cannot be verified. The CDR3 runs 15 residues. Germline V gene data show CDR1 as MNHEY and CDR2 as SMNVEV (reference sequence). CDR3 sequence: CASSRRLAGKNIQYF.